These 20 T cell receptor beta chains share one sample of origin, sequenced in a study of T cell clonality in common variable immunodeficiency (dated by TCRdb to between 2015 and 2016). Broad study findings and their caveats: Reportedly, TCRbeta sequences from CVID had fewer deletions and N-nucleotide insertions, and highly modified clones with 13 or more V deletions were absent from CVID.

Their cognate antigens are unknown. The library was prepared using the immunoSEQ multiplex PCR assay. TCRdb's version of the immuneACCESS table is confined to in-frame rearrangements and falls short of the full clone set. An unresolved V gene accounts for under half of the shortfall where checked; the remainder is of unknown origin. This sample was tabulated with 10,000 to 12,000 clones, among which there are no singletons. Of the sample, approximately 6% falls within the top ten clones. Specimen: peripheral blood mononuclear cells. All receptors come from a human donor with common variable immunodeficiency.

This clone was counted between two and nine times. The CDR3 extends 3 residues past the end of the read, so its final part is completed from the germline J gene. V is TRBV5-1 and J is TRBJ2-7; TRBD1 might be the D (5 bases). The germline gives CDR1 SGHRS, CDR2 YFSETQ. Trimming removed 0 bases at V and 0 bases at J, with 7 bases between. The length of the CDR3 is 14 residues. The DNA read from the CDR3 is TGCGCCAGCAGCTTGGGACAGAGCTCCTACGAG. Translated: CASSLGQSSYE. The CDR3 reads in full as CASSLGQSSYEQYF.

This clone appeared a few times. A junction boundary mismatches the germline segment, possibly from a read error. The CDR3 is CASSVALASNEQFF. CDR3 DNA (partial): TGTGCCAGCAGCGTAGCCTTGGCCTCCAATGAG. This chain uses TRBV7-2 with TRBJ2-1; D not certain. The CDR3 end falls 3 residues outside the read, so it is completed with the germline J gene. Germline CDR1 SGHTA, CDR2 FQGNSA. The CDR3 is 14 amino acids.

CDR3 bases read: TGCGCCAGCAGCTTGTCCATCCTGGCTGGGACAGGGTCCTCCTACGAG. This codes for CASSLSILAGTGSSYE. The full CDR3 protein is CASSLSILAGTGSSYEQYF. The chain has TRBV5-1 and TRBJ2-7; 9 bases map to TRBD1. Read sequence stops 3 residues before the CDR3 end, and the germline J gene provides the missing end. This CDR3 has 19 residues. Germline values: CDR1 SGHRS, CDR2 YFSETQ. V lost 1 base, J lost 0 bases, and 14 bases stayed unmatched.

A few counts support this clone. Read sequence stops 3 residues before the CDR3 end, and the germline J gene provides the missing end. The chain uses TRBV18 and TRBJ1-4, with D possibly being TRBD1 (5 bases). The CDR3 has 15 residues. The V and J ends lost 3 bases and 4 bases respectively, with 12 bases between them. Germline V gene lookup returns CDR1 KGHSH and CDR2 LQKENI. The DNA read from the CDR3 is TGTGCCAGCTCACCCCCGAGGCAGGGTAATGAAAAA. Translated, it gives CASSPPRQGNEK. The full CDR3 is CASSPPRQGNEKLFF.

This clone turned up a few times. Read data end 3 residues before the CDR3 end; the end is taken from the germline J gene. The genes are TRBV18 and TRBJ1-5; 7 nucleotides line up with TRBD1. This CDR3 has 16 amino acids. Germline V lookup: CDR1 KGHSH, CDR2 LQKENI. V shed 0 bases, J shed 4 bases, and the junction held 6 bases outside the gene matches. CDR3 DNA (partial): TGTGCCAGCTCACCACCCGGCAGGGGGGAAAATCAGCCC. Protein sequence: CASSPPGRGENQP. The full-length CDR3 reads as CASSPPGRGENQPQHF. The whole variable domain, filled in from reference TRBV18 and TRBJ1-5, reads NAGVMQNPRHLVRRRGQEARLRCSPMKGHSHVYWYRQLPEEGLKFMVYLQKENIIDESGMPKERFSAEFPKEGPSILRIQQVVRGDSAAYFCASSPPGRGENQPQHFGDGTRLSIL.

This clone has only a few counts. Sequencing ends 3 residues short of the CDR3 end; the germline J gene provides the rest. The chain links TRBV19 to TRBJ2-7; the D gene is possibly TRBD2 (5 bases). CDR1 is LNHDA, CDR2 SQIVND, per germline (reference sequence). Trimming pared 3 bases from V and 6 bases from J, leaving 12 bases between. The CDR3 has 13 residues. Partial CDR3 DNA: TGTGCCAGTAGTATCCGGGGTGGGTCCGAG. Encoded protein: CASSIRGGSE. From start to end, the CDR3 is CASSIRGGSEQYF.

Notes on this clone: The sequenced fragment ends 3 residues before the CDR3 boundary, so the rest is inferred from the germline J gene. J is TRBJ2-1 and V is TRBV30, with a tentative D call TRBD1 (6 bases). V was pared by 2 bases and J by 6 bases, with 23 bases between. The CDR3 extends over 17 amino acids. The V gene's germline CDR1 is GTSNPN and CDR2 SVGIG (reference sequence). The CDR3 reads CAWSPASGQGISNEQFF. Partial CDR3 DNA: TGTGCCTGGAGTCCTGCCTCGGGACAAGGGATCTCCAATGAG.

This clone was counted between two and nine times. The read gets to within 3 residues of the CDR3 end, and the germline J gene fills in the rest. The rearrangement uses TRBV7-2 and TRBJ1-6; D is unclear. Looked up from germline, CDR1 is SGHTA and CDR2 is FQGNSA. The CDR3 spans 12 residues. Trimming took off 1 base at V and 12 bases at J, with 7 bases between the two ends. Incomplete CDR3 DNA: TGTGCCAGCAGCTTAGACATAAAACCC. This gives the protein CASSLDIKP. The full CDR3 is CASSLDIKPLHF.

By proportion, this clone is medium-sized. The CDR3 is cut off 3 residues early in the read; its end comes from the germline J gene. The chain combines TRBV5-1 with TRBJ2-6, with a tentative D call TRBD1 (6 bases). CDR1 is SGHRS and CDR2 is YFSETQ in the germline V gene. The CDR3 extends over 17 amino acids. The ends were cut back, 1 base at V and 0 bases at J, with 11 bases in the middle. CDR3 DNA (partial): TGCGCCAGCAGCTTGATGGGGGCAGTCTCTGGGGCCAACGTC. Residues: CASSLMGAVSGANV. The entire CDR3 protein reads CASSLMGAVSGANVLTF. The variable domain in full, with the rest retrieved from reference TRBV5-1 and TRBJ2-6, is KAGVTQTPRYLIKTRGQQVTLSCSPISGHRSVSWYQQTPGQGLQFLFEYFSETQRNKGNFPGRFSGRQFSNSRSEMNVSTLELGDSALYLCASSLMGAVSGANVLTFGAGSRLTVL.

A few counts support this clone. The CDR3 is cut off 3 residues early in the read; its end comes from the germline J gene. The chain links TRBV2 to TRBJ2-5; 7 bases agree with TRBD1. With V trimmed by 8 bases and J by 2 bases, 5 bases remained unmatched. The CDR3 covers 13 residues. CDR1 SNHLY and CDR2 FYNNEI come from the germline V gene. The CDR3 protein is CASARDSQETQYF. The CDR3 bases that were read are TGTGCCAGCGCCCGGGACAGTCAAGAGACC.

This clone was counted only a few times. CDR3 in amino acids: CASSRDKYVTDTQYF. CDR3 DNA (partial): TGTGCCAGCAGCCGGGACAAATACGTTACAGATACG. The chain employs TRBV7-2 and TRBJ2-3; D may be TRBD1 (6 bases). The read is 3 residues too short to cover the CDR3 end, so that end is filled in from the germline J gene. This CDR3 contains 15 residues. V shed 5 bases and J shed 3 bases, with 15 bases lying between them. CDR1 and CDR2 (germline): SGHTA, FQGNSA.

This clone appeared a few times. Read coverage stops 3 residues before the CDR3 terminus; the germline J gene supplies the remainder. The rearrangement joins TRBV2 to TRBJ2-1; 8 nucleotides match TRBD2. The CDR3 length is 16 residues. Germline assignment: CDR1 SNHLY and CDR2 FYNNEI. Trimming took 3 bases from V and 9 from J; bases not matched to a gene: 13. The CDR3 sequence: CASSDGTRVRGGEQFF. The sequenced CDR3 bases are TGTGCCAGCAGTGACGGGACTAGAGTGAGGGGCGGTGAG.

The table lists this clone with a few counts. The CDR3 goes on 3 residues after the read ends, and that part is filled in from the germline J gene. The rearrangement uses TRBV7-6 and TRBJ1-1; TRBD1 matches 9 bases. Germline CDR1 reads SGHVS; CDR2 reads FNYEAQ. The CDR3 consists of 16 residues. With V trimmed by 2 bases and J by 4 bases, 8 bases remained unmatched. CDR3 DNA (partial): TGTGCCAGCAGCTTATTGGGACAGGGCATAATCACTGAA. Amino acids: CASSLLGQGIITE. The whole CDR3 protein reads CASSLLGQGIITEAFF.

This clone came up a few times. One junction end disagrees with the germline gene, perhaps due to a read error. The read comes to an end 3 residues before the CDR3 does, leaving the germline J gene to fill in the end. The rearrangement joins TRBV7-7 to TRBJ2-7; D remains unclear. Germline values: CDR1 SSHAT, CDR2 FNYEAQ (reference sequence). CDR3 length equals 12 residues. Here the CDR3 reads CASSAYPHEQYF. The covered CDR3 bases are TGTGCTAGCAGCGCCTACCCCCACGAG.

In regard to this clone: The sequenced fragment ends 3 residues before the CDR3 boundary, so the rest is inferred from the germline J gene. The J gene is TRBJ2-2, the V gene TRBV7-3; D is unresolved. V was shortened by 2 bases and J by 4 bases, with 5 bases between the two germline ends. Germline-derived CDR1 and CDR2 are SGHTA and FQGTGA. The CDR3 length is 13 residues. The CDR3 region is CASSLASTGELFF. The DNA read from the CDR3 is TGTGCCAGCAGCTTAGCGAGCACCGGGGAG.

To note about this clone: Sequencing ends 3 residues short of the CDR3 end; the germline J gene provides the rest. The rearrangement links TRBV30 to TRBJ1-1, with 8 bases lining up with TRBD1. There are 15 residues in the CDR3. The trim removed 1 base at V and 0 bases at J, leaving 4 bases unmatched. Germline V gene lookup returns CDR1 GTSNPN and CDR2 SVGIG (reference sequence). The sequenced part of the CDR3 DNA is TGTGCCTGGAGTGACGGACAGGGCCTGAACACTGAA. Protein sequence: CAWSDGQGLNTE. The CDR3, in full, reads CAWSDGQGLNTEAFF.

Points on this clone: The read falls 3 residues short of the CDR3 end, and the missing part is taken from the germline J gene. This chain connects TRBV18 to TRBJ1-2; perhaps TRBD1 as D (5 bases). The CDR3 extends over 13 amino acids. Germline V CDR1 and CDR2: KGHSH, LQKENI. Trimming took off 3 bases at V and 2 bases at J, with 7 bases between the two ends. The CDR3 bases that were read are TGTGCCAGCTCACCGACAGCCAACTATGGC. This codes for CASSPTANYG. The CDR3 as a whole reads CASSPTANYGYTF. The full variable domain, with the rest looked up from reference TRBV18 and TRBJ1-2, is NAGVMQNPRHLVRRRGQEARLRCSPMKGHSHVYWYRQLPEEGLKFMVYLQKENIIDESGMPKERFSAEFPKEGPSILRIQQVVRGDSAAYFCASSPTANYGYTFGSGTRLTVV.

This clone was counted only a few times. The read falls 3 residues short of the CDR3 end, and the missing part is taken from the germline J gene. The chain has TRBV19 and TRBJ2-7, with TRBD2 matching over 10 bases. Germline lookup yields CDR1 LNHDA and CDR2 SQIVND (reference sequence). The junction had 6 bases not matched to a gene; V was cut back by 4 bases and J by 3 bases. The CDR3 loop spans 15 amino acids. CDR3 DNA (partial): TGTGCCAGTAGTAGCAGGACTAGCGGCTTCTACGAG. As protein: CASSSRTSGFYE. Given in full, the CDR3 is CASSSRTSGFYEQYF.

CDR3 protein: CASSISGYNEQFF. CDR3 DNA (partial): TGTGCCAGCAGCATAAGCGGCTACAATGAG. The chain couples TRBV11-3 to TRBJ2-1; the D gene is possibly TRBD2 (5 bases). The missing CDR3 end, 3 residues past where the read stops, is filled in from the germline J gene. There are 13 residues in the CDR3. The germline V gene encodes CDR1 SGHNT and CDR2 YENEEA. The V gene lost 5 bases and the J gene lost 3 bases, with 8 bases spanning the gap.

A few counts support this clone. The read halts 3 residues ahead of the CDR3 end, with the missing end drawn from the germline J gene. The rearrangement links TRBV7-3 to TRBJ2-1; 10 nucleotides align to TRBD2. The trim removed 1 base at V and 1 base at J, leaving 7 bases unmatched. The CDR3 has 18 amino acids. Germline V gene sequence: CDR1 SGHTA, CDR2 FQGTGA. CDR3 loop: CASSLRASGSYSYNEQFF. CDR3 DNA, as far as it was read: TGTGCCAGCAGCTTAAGGGCTAGCGGGAGTTATTCCTACAATGAG.